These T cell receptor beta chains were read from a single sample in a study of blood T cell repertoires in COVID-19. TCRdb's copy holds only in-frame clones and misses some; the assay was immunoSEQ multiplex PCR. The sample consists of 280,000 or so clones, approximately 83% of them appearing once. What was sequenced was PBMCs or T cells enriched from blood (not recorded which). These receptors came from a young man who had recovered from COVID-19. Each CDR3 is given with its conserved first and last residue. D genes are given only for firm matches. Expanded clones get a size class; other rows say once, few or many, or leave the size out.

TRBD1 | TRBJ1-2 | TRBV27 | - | TGTGCCAGCAGTCCCTCGACAGGGGCGGTTGGGGGCTACACCTTC | CASSPSTGAVGGYTF
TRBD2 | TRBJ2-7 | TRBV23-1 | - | TGCGCCAGCAGAGCGGGGTCGTCCTACGAGCAGTACTTC | CASRAGSSYEQYF
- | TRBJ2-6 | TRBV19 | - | TGTGCCAGTAGTATGGGGGACACAGGGTCTGGGGCCAACGTCCTGACTTTC | CASSMGDTGSGANVLTF
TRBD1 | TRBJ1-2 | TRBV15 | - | TGTGCCACCAGCACACTAGGAATAGGGACAGGGGGCTATGGCTACACCTTC | CATSTLGIGTGGYGYTF
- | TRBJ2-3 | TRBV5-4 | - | TGTGCCAGCAGCTCCCCGCTAGGGGCCGGCACAGATACGCAGTATTTT | CASSSPLGAGTDTQYF
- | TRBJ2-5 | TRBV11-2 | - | TGTGCCAGCAGCTTAAGATGGTCAGGGCGAGAGACCCAGTACTTC | CASSLRWSGRETQYF
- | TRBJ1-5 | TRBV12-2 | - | TGTGCAACGTTCTGTAGCAATCAGCCCCAGCATTTT | CATFCSNQPQHF
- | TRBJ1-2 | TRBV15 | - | TGTGCCACCAGCAGAGCGGAGGGCGTTGGTGGCTACACCTTC | CATSRAEGVGGYTF
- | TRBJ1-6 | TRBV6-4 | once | TGTGCCCGCCGGGGTATCAATTCACCCCTCCACTTT | CARRGINSPLHF
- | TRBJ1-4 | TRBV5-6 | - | TGTGCCAGCAGCTTGCTTTCTGGCAGGGATCATAATGAAAAACTGTTTTTT | CASSLLSGRDHNEKLFF
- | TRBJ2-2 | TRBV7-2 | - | TGTGCCAGCAGCTCGCCGACGGGTACCGGGGAGCTGTTTTTT | CASSSPTGTGELFF
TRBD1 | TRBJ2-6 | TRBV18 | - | TGTGCCAGCTTAACCGGGACAGGGTTGGCTGGGGCCAACGTCCTGACTTTC | CASLTGTGLAGANVLTF
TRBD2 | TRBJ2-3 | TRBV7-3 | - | TGTGCCAGCAGGTCCGGACTAGCGGGGAGCACAGATACGCAGTATTTT | CASRSGLAGSTDTQYF
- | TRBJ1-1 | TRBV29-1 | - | TGCAGCGTTGAACCTACGGACACTGAAGCTTTCTTT | CSVEPTDTEAFF
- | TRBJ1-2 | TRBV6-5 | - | TGTGCCAGCAGTCGACAGCCTGCAAACTATGGCTACACCTTC | CASSRQPANYGYTF